This T cell receptor (beta chain) was sequenced during a study of OX40 agonist ivuxolimab in advanced cancers. The data were produced by immunoSEQ multiplex PCR, yet TCRdb's version contains in-frame clones alone and is incomplete. Of tens of thousands of clones in the sample, around 87% were seen once. The V gene's germline CDR1 is SQVTM and CDR2 ANQGSEA. This CDR3 comprises 12 residues. The V and J ends lost 6 bases and 5 bases, in that order; junction bases with no gene match: 7. The TCR comes from an adult with an advanced solid tumor such as melanoma, head and neck, liver or kidney cancer. The sample in question was CD4+ or CD8+ T cells sorted from blood, obtained in a trial of the OX40 agonist ivuxolimab. The chain employs TRBV29-1 and TRBJ2-7; TRBD2 matches 7 bases. The CDR3 loop is CSVTSERNEQYF. CDR3 coding DNA: TGCAGCGTAACTAGCGAGAGGAACGAGCAGTACTTC.